This is a list of T cell receptor beta chains from one sample in a study of STAT5B mutations in CD4+ large granular lymphocyte leukemia. Data came from immunoSEQ multiplex PCR; TCRdb stores just in-frame clones and leaves some out. The sample holds around 30,000 clones, around four fifths seen once. Specimen: CD4+ T cells from blood buffy coats. These receptors were obtained from a human donor in good health. Each CDR3 is given with its conserved first and last residue. A D gene is named only where the DNA matches it firmly. Clone size is given for some rows only: seen once, a few or many times, or a class if the clone is expanded.

J | size | V | D | DNA | CDR3
TRBJ2-3 | . | TRBV11-3 | TRBD2 | TGTGCCAGCAGCTTAGGTTTGGCTAGCGGGGTAGGAAACACAGATACGCAGTATTTT | CASSLGLASGVGNTDTQYF
TRBJ2-7 | once | TRBV19 | TRBD2 | TGTGCCACCAGCGGGAGGGTTTCCTACGAGCAGTACTTC | CATSGRVSYEQYF
TRBJ1-1 | . | TRBV29-1 | . | TGCAGCGTTGTGGGAGGAGGCGCTTTCTTT | CSVVGGGAFF
TRBJ2-5 | . | TRBV5-6 | . | TGTGCCAGCAGCTCCTTCCCGTCAGAGACCCAGTACTTC | CASSSFPSETQYF
TRBJ1-2 | . | TRBV30 | . | TGTGCCTGGAGTAAACGACTGGTCCCGCAGGGTGGCTACACCTTC | CAWSKRLVPQGGYTF
TRBJ1-5 | . | TRBV12-5 | TRBD1 | TGTGCTAGTGGTACAGGGGGGAATCAGCCCCAGCATTTT | CASGTGGNQPQHF
TRBJ2-1 | . | TRBV7-9 | TRBD2 | TGTGCCAGCAGCAGGACTAGCGGGGTCAATGAGCAGTTCTTC | CASSRTSGVNEQFF
TRBJ2-7 | few | TRBV18 | . | TGTGCCAGCTCACCGGAAGGGAACCCCTACGAGCAGTACTTC | CASSPEGNPYEQYF
TRBJ1-1 | . | TRBV30 | . | TGTGCCTGGAGTGTACCTCAGCAGAACACTGAAGCTTTCTTT | CAWSVPQQNTEAFF
TRBJ2-1 | . | TRBV6-6 | TRBD2 | TGTGCCAGCAGACAAGCGGGAGGGCCGAACAATGAGCAGTTCTTC | CASRQAGGPNNEQFF
TRBJ1-1 | . | TRBV30 | . | TGTGCCTGGAAGGACAGAGAGCACACTGAAGCTTTCTTT | CAWKDREHTEAFF
TRBJ2-7 | . | TRBV11-1 | . | TGTGCCAGCAGCTTAGCGTCCGACAGGTTCTACGAGCAGTACTTC | CASSLASDRFYEQYF
TRBJ2-7 | . | TRBV5-6 | . | TGTGCCAGCAGCTTGGTTCGACACGGGGGGCCCTACGAGCAGTACTTC | CASSLVRHGGPYEQYF
TRBJ1-2 | . | TRBV10-3 | . | TGTGCCATCAGTGACGGGCAGTACTATGGCTACACCTTC | CAISDGQYYGYTF
TRBJ2-1 | few | TRBV19 | TRBD2 | TGTGCCAGTACCCGAAGGAGCGGGGGGCTTAACAATGAGCAGTTCTTC | CASTRRSGGLNNEQFF
TRBJ2-3 | . | TRBV14 | . | TGTGCCAGCAGCCAAACGTCCAGTGGCACAGATACGCAGTATTTT | CASSQTSSGTDTQYF
TRBJ2-2 | . | TRBV5-4 | . | TGTGCCAGCAGCCAAGAGATACTGACAACGAACACCGGGGAGCTGTTTTTT | CASSQEILTTNTGELFF
TRBJ1-1 | few | TRBV5-1 | TRBD1 | TGCGCCAGCAGCATCACCGGGACAGCGAACACTGAAGCTTTCTTT | CASSITGTANTEAFF
TRBJ1-4 | few | TRBV29-1 | TRBD1 | TGCAGCGTTAAGGGACAGCCTGGGGAAAAACTGTTTTTT | CSVKGQPGEKLFF
TRBJ2-7 | . | TRBV28 | TRBD2 | TGTGCCAGCAGTTTAGGGAGTAGCGGGGGTGCCTACGAGCAGTACTTC | CASSLGSSGGAYEQYF
TRBJ1-1 | . | TRBV2 | . | TGTGCCAGCGGACGATTTGAAAACACTGAAGCTTTCTTT | CASGRFENTEAFF
TRBJ2-1 | . | TRBV7-3 | . | TGTGCCAGCAGCTTAAGCTTGAGCTCCTACAATGAGCAGTTCTTC | CASSLSLSSYNEQFF
TRBJ1-2 | . | TRBV19 | . | TGTGCCAGTAATGAAGGCCCCGCTAACTATGGCTACACCTTC | CASNEGPANYGYTF
TRBJ2-7 | . | TRBV2 | TRBD2 | TGTGCCAGCAGTGAACTTATTCTAGCGGGAAGCTACGAGCAGTACTTC | CASSELILAGSYEQYF
TRBJ2-5 | . | TRBV28 | TRBD1 | TGTGCCAGCACCCGGGACAGGGCGCAAGAGACCCAGTACTTC | CASTRDRAQETQYF
TRBJ1-6 | . | TRBV25-1 | . | TGTGCCAGCAGTGAGGGGGGGACCCAGGGTAGTAATTCACCCCTCCACTTT | CASSEGGTQGSNSPLHF
TRBJ2-1 | . | TRBV10-1 | . | TGCGCCAGCAGTGGGACTGTGTACAATGAGCAGTTCTTC | CASSGTVYNEQFF
TRBJ1-2 | . | TRBV6-1 | . | TGTGCCAGCAGTGAACACTACGGGGAGGGCTATGGCTACACCTTC | CASSEHYGEGYGYTF
TRBJ1-4 | few | TRBV4-1 | . | TGCGCCAGCAGCCAAACACGTGAAAAACTGTTTTTT | CASSQTREKLFF
TRBJ2-5 | . | TRBV5-1 | . | TGCGCCAGCAGCTTTTACGAACAGGGCCGACAAGAGACCCAGTACTTC | CASSFYEQGRQETQYF
TRBJ1-6 | once | TRBV28 | . | TGTGCCAGCAGTTCCCAAGGACGCGGGTCGGAGTCACCCCTCCACTTT | CASSSQGRGSESPLHF
TRBJ2-7 | once | TRBV11-2 | TRBD1 | TGTGCCAGCAGCCAACGACAGGGACCCACCTACGAGCAGTACTTC | CASSQRQGPTYEQYF
TRBJ2-3 | . | TRBV5-4 | . | TGTGCCAGCAGCTGGACACCAACAGATACGCAGTATTTT | CASSWTPTDTQYF
TRBJ2-7 | . | TRBV10-3 | . | TGTGCCATCAGCCCCCGAGGGGTGAGTCCAGGGGAGTACGAGCAGTACTTC | CAISPRGVSPGEYEQYF
TRBJ2-7 | . | TRBV10-3 | TRBD1 | TGTGCCATCAGTGACGGGACAGGGGCCTACGAGCAGTACTTC | CAISDGTGAYEQYF
TRBJ1-1 | . | TRBV30 | . | TGTGCCTGGAGTGTACGACCAAGGGCCGACAGTCGGGCTTTCTTT | CAWSVRPRADSRAFF
TRBJ2-5 | once | TRBV15 | TRBD2 | TGTGCCACCAGCATCCGACTAGCGGAAGAGACCCAGTACTTC | CATSIRLAEETQYF
TRBJ1-3 | . | TRBV7-9 | . | TGTGCCAGCAGCTTAGGTGGTCCTGGAAACACCATATATTTT | CASSLGGPGNTIYF
TRBJ2-7 | . | TRBV19 | TRBD1 | TGTGCCAGTAGTATAGAGGCGGGGACAGGAGTCTACGAGCAGTACTTC | CASSIEAGTGVYEQYF
TRBJ2-1 | . | TRBV6-1 | . | TGTGCCAGCAGTGCGAGCGGAAGCTCCTACAATGAGCAGTTCTTC | CASSASGSSYNEQFF
TRBJ1-4 | . | TRBV6-5 | TRBD1 | TGTGCCAGCAGTTACGGGGACAGGGGGCGTGAAAAACTGTTTTTT | CASSYGDRGREKLFF
TRBJ2-5 | . | TRBV5-6 | . | TGTGCCAGCAGCTTGGCAGGACGTCAAGAGACCCAGTACTTC | CASSLAGRQETQYF
TRBJ2-2 | . | TRBV13 | . | TGTGCCAGCAGCTTAGGCGGTGGCGGGGAGCTGTTTTTT | CASSLGGGGELFF
TRBJ1-6 | . | TRBV7-9 | . | TGTGCCAGCAGCCGCCAGGCAGTGGATAATTCACCCCTCCACTTT | CASSRQAVDNSPLHF
TRBJ1-4 | . | TRBV28 | . | TGTGCCAGCAGTTCTGACAGACCTAATGAAAAACTGTTTTTT | CASSSDRPNEKLFF
TRBJ2-7 | . | TRBV11-3 | . | TGTGCCAGCAGCTCCGAGTACGAGCAGTACTTC | CASSSEYEQYF
TRBJ2-7 | . | TRBV6-5 | TRBD1 | TGTGCCAGCAGTCGGACAGGGGGGGCCTACGAGCAGTACTTC | CASSRTGGAYEQYF
TRBJ1-1 | . | TRBV28 | . | TGTGCCAGCACTTCCTTGGGGGTAATGAACACTGAAGCTTTCTTT | CASTSLGVMNTEAFF
TRBJ2-3 | . | TRBV11-3 | . | TGTGCCAGCAGCTTAGGTGGGAGTGACCCAGATACGCAGTATTTT | CASSLGGSDPDTQYF
TRBJ2-5 | . | TRBV6-1 | . | TGTGCCAGCACGAGGGAACTGAGACTTGGGGAGACCCAGTACTTC | CASTRELRLGETQYF
TRBJ2-7 | . | TRBV2 | TRBD1 | TGTGCCAGCAGTGAGGGGACAGGGATTACCTCCTACGAGCAGTACTTC | CASSEGTGITSYEQYF
TRBJ2-7 | . | TRBV7-3 | . | TGTGCCAGCAGCTTAGATACGGGAGACCCCCCTTCCGAGCAGTACTTC | CASSLDTGDPPSEQYF